A selection of T cell receptor gamma chains follows, all from one sample in a study of γδ T cells in repeated Plasmodium falciparum infection. TCRdb made new clone calls on the multiplex PCR reads using CATT. In the table there are more than 12,000 gamma-chain clones, roughly 1.5% of which are singletons. Sequences were obtained from gamma-delta T cells from blood. These receptors originate from a pool of human donors (malaria-infected and uninfected, not separated). Each CDR3 is given with its conserved first and last residue. Each record gives: J gene, clone size, CDR3 length, V gene, CDR3 protein, CDR3 DNA. Sizes are listed as once, few or many counts, or a class when the clone is expanded.

TRGJ1/TRGJ2,medium-sized,14,TRGV4,CATWDGLTYYKKLF,TGTGCCACCTGGGATGGACTTACCTATTATAAGAAACTCTTT
TRGJP,many,17,TRGV9,CALWEVGTELGKKIKVF,TGTGCCTTGTGGGAGGTGGGTACAGAGTTGGGCAAAAAAATCAAGGTATTT
TRGJ1/TRGJ2,many,12,TRGV3,CATWDTYYKKLF,TGTGCCACCTGGGACACGTATTATAAGAAACTCTTT
TRGJ1/TRGJ2,many,15,TRGV2,CATWDVLSNYYKKLF,TGTGCCACCTGGGACGTACTCTCGAATTATTATAAGAAACTCTTT
TRGJ1/TRGJ2,large,12,TRGV9,CALWEGYYKKLF,TGTGCCTTGTGGGAGGGGTATTATAAGAAACTCTTT
TRGJ1/TRGJ2,medium-sized,15,TRGV9,CALWEGKTNYYKKLF,TGTGCCTTGTGGGAGGGCAAAACGAATTATTATAAGAAACTCTTT
TRGJ1/TRGJ2,medium-sized,14,TRGV3,CATWDRPNYYKKLF,TGTGCCACCTGGGACAGGCCGAATTATTATAAGAAACTCTTT
TRGJ1/TRGJ2,medium-sized,14,TRGV4,CATWDGNDYYKKLF,TGTGCCACCTGGGATGGCAACGATTATTATAAGAAACTCTTT
TRGJ1/TRGJ2,many,14,TRGV5,CATWALEDYYKKLF,TGTGCCACCTGGGCCCTAGAAGATTATTATAAGAAACTCTTT
TRGJ1/TRGJ2,many,14,TRGV5,CATWDLANYYKKLF,TGTGCCACCTGGGACTTGGCGAATTATTATAAGAAACTCTTT
TRGJ1/TRGJ2,few,9,TRGV9,CAIYYKKLF,TGTGCGATTTATTATAAGAAACTCTTT
TRGJ1/TRGJ2,few,14,TRGV9,CALWEATHSYQPLF,TGTGCCTTGTGGGAGGCTACGCATTCTTATCAGCCACTCTTT
TRGJP1,many,15,TRGV2,CATWDGPDTGWFKIF,TGTGCCACCTGGGACGGGCCTGACACTGGTTGGTTCAAGATATTT
TRGJ1/TRGJ2,many,10,TRGV5,CATREPKKLF,TGTGCCACCAGAGAACCTAAGAAACTCTTT
TRGJP,hyperexpanded,15,TRGV9,CALWEEELGKKIKVF,TGTGCCTTGTGGGAGGAAGAGTTGGGCAAAAAAATCAAGGTATTT
TRGJP,many,17,TRGV9,CALWEVGEELGKKIKVF,TGTGCCTTGTGGGAGGTGGGTGAGGAGTTGGGCAAAAAAATCAAGGTATTT
TRGJ1/TRGJ2,medium-sized,11,TRGV9,CALWEGYKKLF,TGTGCCTTGTGGGAAGGCTATAAGAAACTCTTT
TRGJ1/TRGJ2,many,14,TRGV5,CATWDRLLSYKKLF,TGTGCCACCTGGGACAGGCTCCTTTCGTATAAGAAACTCTTT
TRGJ1/TRGJ2,medium-sized,14,TRGV4,CATWDGSSEYKKLF,TGTGCCACCTGGGATGGAAGTTCGGAATATAAGAAACTCTTT
TRGJP,many,14,TRGV9,CALWGELGKKIKVF,TGTGCCTTGTGGGGTGAGTTGGGCAAAAAAATCAAGGTATTT
TRGJ1/TRGJ2,many,12,TRGV8,CATWALYYKKLF,TGTGCCACCTGGGCCCTTTATTATAAGAAACTCTTT
TRGJ1/TRGJ2,medium-sized,12,TRGV9,CALWEWYYKKLF,TGTGCCTTGTGGGAGTGGTATTATAAGAAACTCTTT
TRGJP,many,16,TRGV9,CALWDERELGKKIKVF,TGTGCCTTGTGGGACGAAAGAGAGTTGGGCAAAAAAATCAAGGTATTT
TRGJ1/TRGJ2,medium-sized,12,TRGV5,CATWGWDGKKLF,TGTGCCACCTGGGGCTGGGACGGTAAGAAACTCTTT
TRGJ1/TRGJ2,many,14,TRGV4,CATWVMIDYYKKLF,TGTGCCACCTGGGTAATGATAGATTATTATAAGAAACTCTTT
TRGJP,many,18,TRGV9,CALWEVPRWELGKKIKVF,TGTGCCTTGTGGGAGGTGCCACGTTGGGAGTTGGGCAAAAAAATCAAGGTATTT
TRGJP1,medium-sized,14,TRGV9,CALWEGATGWFKIF,TGTGCCTTGTGGGAGGGGGCCACTGGTTGGTTCAAGATATTT
TRGJ1/TRGJ2,many,11,TRGV2,CATWGCYKKLF,TGTGCCACCTGGGGTTGTTATAAGAAACTCTTT
TRGJ1/TRGJ2,medium-sized,13,TRGV9,CALWEVKYYKKLF,TGTGCCTTGTGGGAGGTGAAATATTATAAGAAACTCTTT
TRGJ1/TRGJ2,many,13,TRGV4,CATWDGPGYKKLF,TGTGCCACCTGGGATGGGCCCGGTTATAAGAAACTCTTT
TRGJP2,large,17,TRGV4,CATWAHHPRSSDWIKTF,TGTGCCACCTGGGCCCATCATCCACGTAGTAGTGATTGGATCAAGACGTTT
TRGJ1/TRGJ2,many,12,TRGV4,CATWVLYYKKLF,TGTGCCACCTGGGTCCTTTATTATAAGAAACTCTTT
TRGJ1/TRGJ2,medium-sized,13,TRGV2,CATWDDRYYKKLF,TGTGCCACCTGGGACGACCGATATTATAAGAAACTCTTT
TRGJP,medium-sized,16,TRGV9,CALWDRQELGKKIRVF,TGTGCCTTGTGGGACCGCCAAGAGTTGGGCAAAAAAATCAGGGTATTT
TRGJ1/TRGJ2,many,14,TRGV9,CALWEVWGGYKKLF,TGTGCCTTGTGGGAGGTGTGGGGTGGTTATAAGAAACTCTTT
TRGJ1/TRGJ2,medium-sized,13,TRGV9,CALWESNYYKKLF,TGTGCCTTGTGGGAGTCCAATTATTATAAGAAACTCTTT
TRGJP,large,15,TRGV9,CALWATELGKKIKVF,TGTGCCTTGTGGGCGACTGAGTTGGGCAAAAAAATCAAGGTATTT
TRGJ1/TRGJ2,medium-sized,13,TRGV9,CALWDLRYYKKLF,TGTGCCTTGTGGGATTTGCGTTATTATAAGAAACTCTTT
TRGJP,large,17,TRGV9,CALWEVNKELGKKIKVF,TGTGCCTTGTGGGAGGTGAATAAAGAGTTGGGCAAAAAAATCAAGGTATTT
TRGJP,medium-sized,17,TRGV9,CALWEVYSELGKKIKVF,TGTGCCTTGTGGGAGGTCTACTCCGAGTTGGGCAAAAAAATCAAGGTATTT
TRGJ1/TRGJ2,many,11,TRGV9,CALWGHYKKLF,TGTGCCTTGTGGGGACATTATAAGAAACTCTTT
TRGJ1/TRGJ2,many,15,TRGV4,CATWVRRHDYYKKLF,TGTGCCACCTGGGTTCGCAGGCACGATTATTATAAGAAGCTCTTT
TRGJP,large,18,TRGV9,CALWQVSRQELGKKIKVF,TGTGCCTTGTGGCAGGTGAGCCGGCAAGAGTTGGGCAAAAAAATCAAGGTATTT
TRGJP,many,15,TRGV9,CALWDLELGKKIKVF,TGTGCCTTGTGGGATTTAGAGTTGGGCAAAAAAATCAAGGTATTT
TRGJP,medium-sized,18,TRGV9,CALWESNPQELGKKIKVF,TGTGCCTTGTGGGAGTCCAACCCTCAAGAGTTGGGCAAAAAAATCAAGGTATTT
TRGJ1/TRGJ2,medium-sized,15,TRGV9,CALWEGTLAYYKKLF,TGTGCCTTGTGGGAGGGGACCTTGGCTTATTATAAGAAACTCTTT
TRGJ1/TRGJ2,many,13,TRGV4,CATWDGPGYKKLF,TGTGCCACCTGGGATGGGCCTGGATATAAGAAACTCTTT
TRGJ1/TRGJ2,many,18,TRGV3,CATWDRPPGFFFYYKKLF,TGTGCCACCTGGGACAGGCCACCAGGCTTCTTTTTTTATTATAAGAAACTCTTT
TRGJ1/TRGJ2,many,17,TRGV9,CALWEVKVAIKGYKKLF,TGTGCCTTGTGGGAGGTGAAGGTCGCGATTAAAGGTTATAAGAAACTCTTT
TRGJP,many,16,TRGV9,CALWEAEGLGKKIKVF,TGTGCCTTGTGGGAGGCCGAGGGGTTGGGCAAAAAAATCAAGGTATTT
TRGJ1/TRGJ2,many,15,TRGV4,CATWDEPAYYYKKLF,TGTGCCACCTGGGATGAGCCCGCGTATTATTATAAGAAACTCTTT
TRGJP,medium-sized,16,TRGV9,CALWVMGELGKKIKVF,TGTGCCTTGTGGGTGATGGGAGAGTTGGGCAAAAAAATCAAGGTATTT
TRGJ1/TRGJ2,medium-sized,16,TRGV9,CALWEVHFCPYYKKLF,TGTGCCTTGTGGGAGGTACACTTCTGTCCTTATTATAAGAAACTCTTT
TRGJP1,many,17,TRGV2,CATWDPGQYTTGWFKIF,TGTGCCACCTGGGACCCCGGCCAATATACCACTGGTTGGTTCAAGATATTT